This paragraph reports one TCR beta chain. Antigen: not known. From germline, CDR1 is GTSNPN and CDR2 SVGIG (reference sequence). The CDR3 loop spans 14 amino acids. With 2 bases removed from V and 2 bases from J, the gap between germline ends came to 10 bases. The record originates from a study of T cell responses to AZD1222 COVID-19 vaccine. About the research overall: Pooling was applied to second doses at about 4 or about 12 weeks.

Only in-frame clones appear in the TCRdb table, and some are missing; sequencing was by immunoSEQ multiplex PCR. Here the sample spans about 110,000 clones, about 88% being singletons. Study-wide results and limits: Repertoires were obtained only post-peak T cell response. Clonal diversity was possibly underestimated; the donors were predominantly white British and more often female. Baseline serostatus was positive in only a handful of AZD1222 recipients.

The material sequenced was peripheral blood, taken on day 0 of AZD1222 vaccination. The clonotype originates from an adult in good health. The chain is built from TRBV30 and TRBJ2-1, with D perhaps matching TRBD2 (5 bases). The CDR3 protein is CAWSSKEAYNEQFF. CDR3 nucleotide sequence: TGTGCCTGGAGTAGCAAGGAGGCCTACAATGAGCAGTTCTTC.